This TCR beta chain was retrieved from a study of early T cells in non-severe SARS-CoV-2 infection. Study overall: Sequencing used unsorted whole-blood bulk RNA, so chains lack pairing.

Separate cDNA molecules each had unique molecular identifiers attached to them. Via MiXCR, TCRdb re-called the 5' RACE reads, giving one row per CDR3 protein. The sample holds under 50,000 distinct CDR3 sequences, 3.5% to 5% seen once. Study-level points and caveats: The matching step, a VDJdb search, favored anti-spike CD8 responses and missed private and CD4 specificities.

V gave up 1 base and J gave up 6 bases, with 10 bases separating them. From germline, CDR1 is SGHTA and CDR2 FQGNSA. The CDR3 contains 13 residues. There are many counts of this clonotype. Antigen: not known. Input material: whole blood. This sequence originates from an adult who was a healthcare worker with PCR-confirmed SARS-CoV-2 infection or an uninfected control (not recorded which). The J gene is TRBJ2-7, the V gene TRBV7-2; perhaps TRBD1 as D (6 bases). CDR3 residues: CASSLDRVGEQYF. The DNA for the CDR3 is TGTGCCAGCAGCTTAGACAGGGTCGGCGAGCAGTACTTC.